Listed below are T cell receptor beta chains from one sample, sequenced in a study of graft-versus-host responses after intestinal transplantation. The table came from immunoSEQ multiplex PCR; TCRdb's copy has only in-frame clones and leaves some out. The sample lists approximately 120,000 clones, around nine tenths occurring once. No antigen has been assigned to these receptors. The sequencing here drew on unstimulated CD4+ T cells sorted from spleen or lymph node cells, taken before intestinal transplant. These receptors originate from a human donor who received an intestinal transplant. Each CDR3 is given with its conserved first and last residue. The D gene is left open where the match is weak. Clone size is not always given. Where it is, it says once, few, many or a class for expanded clones.

abundance,j_gene,v_gene,d_gene,CDR3nt,CDR3aa
NA,TRBJ1-1,TRBV29-1,NA,TGCAGCGTTGATGGGGGGCTGAACACTGAAGCTTTCTTT,CSVDGGLNTEAFF
NA,TRBJ1-1,TRBV27,NA,TGTGCCAGCAGTACGGGGGCTCCGGTGAACACTGAAGCTTTCTTT,CASSTGAPVNTEAFF
once,TRBJ1-2,TRBV2,TRBD1,TGTGCCAGCAGTGCGAACTACAGGGGGGGCAACTATGGCTACACCTTC,CASSANYRGGNYGYTF
NA,TRBJ2-5,TRBV7-8,NA,TGTGCCAGCAGCTTCGGTCAAGAGACCCAGTACTTC,CASSFGQETQYF
NA,TRBJ1-3,TRBV18,TRBD1,TGTGCCAGCTCACCAGGGACAGGGTCCTCTGGAAACACCATATATTTT,CASSPGTGSSGNTIYF
NA,TRBJ2-7,TRBV6-1,TRBD2,TGTGCCAGCATTCTTTTAGCGGGGGGGTCCTACGAGCAGTACTTC,CASILLAGGSYEQYF
NA,TRBJ1-5,TRBV20-1,NA,TGCAGTGCTTCTCATCTCGACAGCCAGCATTTT,CSASHLDSQHF
NA,TRBJ1-2,TRBV5-1,TRBD1,TGCGCCAGCAGCTTGGATGGGACAGATTATGGCTACACCTTC,CASSLDGTDYGYTF
NA,TRBJ2-7,TRBV5-1,TRBD1,TGCGCCAGCAGACCGGACAGGGGAACCTACGAGCAGTACTTC,CASRPDRGTYEQYF
NA,TRBJ2-3,TRBV10-3,NA,TGTGCCATCAGCCTCGGGGTAACCCTCACAGATACGCAGTATTTT,CAISLGVTLTDTQYF
NA,TRBJ2-2,TRBV7-3,NA,TGTGCCAGCAGCCCGCCGGGCTCCGGGGAGCTGTTTTTT,CASSPPGSGELFF
NA,TRBJ2-5,TRBV7-2,NA,TGTGCCAGCAGCTTACACGCCTCCGGGGAGACCCAGTACTTC,CASSLHASGETQYF
NA,TRBJ2-1,TRBV6-5,TRBD2,TGTGCCAGCAGACCCCGACTAGCGGGGACGCAGTTCTTC,CASRPRLAGTQFF
NA,TRBJ1-6,TRBV5-5,NA,TGTGCCAGCAGCTTTTTCGTGATACCTAATTCACCCCTCCACTTT,CASSFFVIPNSPLHF
NA,TRBJ1-2,TRBV2,NA,TGTGCCAGCAGTGAAGGGGCGCTACGCTATGGCTACACCTTC,CASSEGALRYGYTF
NA,TRBJ2-5,TRBV30,NA,TGTGCCTGGAGTGGGTTAGATCCGACCCAGTACTTC,CAWSGLDPTQYF
once,TRBJ1-5,TRBV7-9,NA,TGTGCCAGCAGCTTAGGCAGGGGAGGTGGCAATCAGCCCCAGCATTTT,CASSLGRGGGNQPQHF
NA,TRBJ1-1,TRBV5-1,NA,TGCGCCAGCAGGGCAGGGACTGAAGCTTTCTTT,CASRAGTEAFF
NA,TRBJ2-7,TRBV7-2,TRBD2,TGTGCCAGCAGTTGGACTAGCGGCCCCTACGAGCAGTACTTC,CASSWTSGPYEQYF
NA,TRBJ1-2,TRBV4-1,TRBD1,TGCGCCAGCAGCCTCTCTCAGGGGGCGGCCGGCTACACCTTC,CASSLSQGAAGYTF
NA,TRBJ1-2,TRBV7-9,TRBD1,TGTGCCAGCGCTCCGGGACAGGGGAACTATGGCTACACCTTC,CASAPGQGNYGYTF
NA,TRBJ2-3,TRBV30,TRBD2,TGTGCCTGGAGTGGGGGAGCGGGGGGGTATTTT,CAWSGGAGGYF
NA,TRBJ1-2,TRBV13,NA,TGTGCCAGCAGCTTGAACAGGAACTATGGCTACACCTTC,CASSLNRNYGYTF
once,TRBJ1-1,TRBV6-5,NA,TGTGCCAGCAGTTCTCGGTGGAGAGCTTTCTTT,CASSSRWRAFF
NA,TRBJ1-1,TRBV15,NA,TGTGCCACCAGCAGGCCGAGGGGCATGAACACTGAAGCTTTCTTT,CATSRPRGMNTEAFF
NA,TRBJ2-3,TRBV9,TRBD2,TGTGCCAGCAGCACCCCTACTAGCGGGGGGGCGCGGGGCACAGATACGCAGTATTTT,CASSTPTSGGARGTDTQYF
NA,TRBJ2-5,TRBV5-1,NA,TGCGCCAGCAGCTTGGTCTCAGGAGGAGAGACCCAGTACTTC,CASSLVSGGETQYF
NA,TRBJ1-6,TRBV6-1,NA,TGTGCCAGCAGTGCCAGGGAGAGGGGCTATAATTCACCCCTCCACTTT,CASSARERGYNSPLHF
NA,TRBJ2-7,TRBV11-2,TRBD2,TGTGCCAGCAGCTTAGCTCCGGGGACTACTACCGAGCAGTACTTC,CASSLAPGTTTEQYF
NA,TRBJ1-3,TRBV5-6,NA,TGTGCCAGCAGCTCCCGGGAGGGAAACACCATATATTTT,CASSSREGNTIYF
NA,TRBJ1-1,TRBV7-8,NA,TGTGCCAGCAGCATCGCGAGGGGCATAGCTTTCTTT,CASSIARGIAFF
NA,TRBJ1-5,TRBV19,NA,TGTGCCACCTCATTTTCTAGCAATCAGCCCCAGCATTTT,CATSFSSNQPQHF
NA,TRBJ1-2,TRBV10-3,TRBD1,TGTGCCATCAGTGAAGAGACAGGGGGCTTCTATGGCTACACCTTC,CAISEETGGFYGYTF
NA,TRBJ2-3,TRBV6-1,NA,TGTGCCAGCAGTGTTGGAGGGGGAACAGATACGCAGTATTTT,CASSVGGGTDTQYF
NA,TRBJ2-7,TRBV7-6,TRBD1,TGTGCCAGCAGCTTGGTCGGACAGGGGGGCCACGAGCAGTACTTC,CASSLVGQGGHEQYF
NA,TRBJ2-7,TRBV2,TRBD1,TGTGCCAGCGTCGGGACAGAAATATCCTACGAGCAGTACTTC,CASVGTEISYEQYF
NA,TRBJ1-2,TRBV5-1,NA,TGCACCAGCAGCTTTGGTGGGGTGACTAACTATGGCTACACCTTC,CTSSFGGVTNYGYTF
NA,TRBJ1-2,TRBV27,NA,TGTGCCAGCAGTTTATCGAGGGCAGGGAATGGCTACACCTTC,CASSLSRAGNGYTF
NA,TRBJ2-3,TRBV14,NA,TGTGCCAGCTCCCCCAGGTCGACGTACAGCACAGATACGCAGTATTTT,CASSPRSTYSTDTQYF
NA,TRBJ2-3,TRBV5-4,NA,TGTGCCAGCAGGAGCACAGATACGCAGTATTTT,CASRSTDTQYF
NA,TRBJ2-1,TRBV5-1,NA,TGCGCCAGCAGCTTGGGAGGTCAGGAAAGTAATGAGCAGTTCTTC,CASSLGGQESNEQFF
few,TRBJ2-1,TRBV6-6,TRBD2,TGTGCCAGCAGTTGGGCGGGGGGCCCGAGTGAGCAGTTCTTC,CASSWAGGPSEQFF
NA,TRBJ2-7,TRBV7-2,TRBD2,TGTGCCAGCAGCCCTAGGACTAGCGGGGTATACGAGCAGTACTTC,CASSPRTSGVYEQYF
NA,TRBJ1-5,TRBV5-4,NA,TGTGCCAGCAGCGCCGACAACGGCCAGCCCCAGCATTTT,CASSADNGQPQHF
NA,TRBJ2-7,TRBV5-1,NA,TGCGCCAGCAGCTTGGCCGGAGGGGACAGCTACGAGCAGTACTTC,CASSLAGGDSYEQYF
NA,TRBJ2-3,TRBV18,NA,TGTGCCAGCTCACGCCCTGTGGAGGGAGGTACAGATACGCAGTATTTT,CASSRPVEGGTDTQYF
NA,TRBJ2-1,TRBV5-8,TRBD1,TGTGCCAGCAGCCACAGACAGGGCTCCCAGGGTGAGCAGTTCTTC,CASSHRQGSQGEQFF
NA,TRBJ1-2,TRBV5-6,NA,TGTGCCAGCAGCCAGGGGTACGGGGGCTACACCTTC,CASSQGYGGYTF
NA,TRBJ2-7,TRBV10-1,TRBD2,TGCGCCAGGGGATCTAGCGGGGGGCCCCCTGGTCCATACGAGCAGTACTTC,CARGSSGGPPGPYEQYF
NA,TRBJ1-2,TRBV10-3,NA,TGTGCCATCAGTGAGGGCGGGACCTCCTATGGCTACACCTTC,CAISEGGTSYGYTF
NA,TRBJ1-2,TRBV5-1,NA,TGCGCCAGCAGCCGGGGGGTTTACGGCTACACCTTC,CASSRGVYGYTF
NA,TRBJ2-5,TRBV6-6,TRBD2,TGTGCCAGCAGTTGGAATAGCGGGGCCCGGCAAGAGACCCAGTACTTC,CASSWNSGARQETQYF
NA,TRBJ2-5,TRBV28,NA,TGTGCCAGCATACGGGGCGGGCAAGAGACCCAGTACTTC,CASIRGGQETQYF
NA,TRBJ1-5,TRBV7-2,NA,TGTGCCAGCAGCCTTGACAGATATCAGCCCCAGCATTTT,CASSLDRYQPQHF
NA,TRBJ2-1,TRBV30,NA,TGTGCCTGGACCATATACAATGAGCAGTTCTTC,CAWTIYNEQFF